Presented here are 21 T cell receptor beta chains from one specimen sequenced in a study of blood T cell repertoires in COVID-19. Only in-frame clones appear in the TCRdb table, and some are missing; sequencing was by immunoSEQ multiplex PCR. This sample has around 270,000 clones; approximately 89% occur once, and the top ten carry over 7.5%. The material sequenced was peripheral blood. The receptors shown here come from a man aged 40-49 years who had recovered from COVID-19.

The rearrangement links TRBV27 to TRBJ1-4, with D tentatively TRBD1 (5 bases). Germline CDR1 MNHEY, CDR2 SMNVEV (reference sequence). The CDR3 runs 15 residues. Trimming stripped 8 bases from V and 7 bases from J, with 20 bases between. The CDR3 DNA is TGTGCCAGCCAGCCCGGGCGGGGGGTAGGTGAAAAACTGTTTTTT. Its translation is CASQPGRGVGEKLFF.

V gene TRBV6-5 combines with J gene TRBJ1-2; D is undetermined. V shed 7 bases and J shed 4 bases, with 13 bases lying between them. Germline CDR1 reads MNHEY; CDR2 reads SVGAGI. The CDR3 totals 13 residues. The CDR3 is CASTDSNLYGYTF. Written as DNA, the CDR3 is TGTGCCAGCACCGACTCCAATCTCTATGGCTACACCTTC.

The gene calls are TRBV10-1 and TRBJ2-4, with 11 bases that match TRBD1. Germline V gene lookup returns CDR1 WNHNN and CDR2 SYGVQD (reference sequence). Trimming took 9 bases from V and 7 from J; bases not matched to a gene: 8. The CDR3 has 14 amino acids. CDR3 sequence: CARKDRGPRNIQYF. DNA of the CDR3: TGCGCCAGAAAGGACAGGGGGCCGAGGAACATTCAGTACTTC.

This clone was seen a few times. This rearrangement joins TRBV9 to TRBJ2-3, with D uncertain. The CDR3 consists of 12 residues. Per the germline V gene, CDR1 is SGDLS and CDR2 is YYNGEE. Trimming left V 0 bases short and J 3 bases short, with 2 bases between. The CDR3 region is CASSVVTDTQYF. CDR3 coding DNA: TGTGCCAGCAGCGTAGTAACAGATACGCAGTATTTT.

V is TRBV30 and J is TRBJ1-5; possible D gene TRBD1, 6 bases. The CDR3 is made up of 14 amino acids. Germline assignment: CDR1 GTSNPN and CDR2 SVGIG (reference sequence). The V and J ends lost 1 base and 5 bases respectively, with 12 bases between them. CDR3 in amino acids: CAWSEGRGHQPQHF. CDR3 DNA sequence: TGTGCCTGGAGTGAGGGCAGGGGCCATCAGCCCCAGCATTTT.

The chain has TRBV5-1 and TRBJ2-3, with 9 bases matching TRBD2. Unmatched junction bases numbered 7, after V lost 3 bases and J lost 2 bases. Germline CDR1 and CDR2: SGHRS and YFSETQ. This CDR3 is 16 amino acids long. The CDR3 loop reads CASSYLAGLSTDTQYF. In nucleotides, the CDR3 is TGCGCCAGCAGCTACCTAGCGGGGCTATCCACAGATACGCAGTATTTT. The full variable domain, completed using reference TRBV5-1 and TRBJ2-3, is KAGVTQTPRYLIKTRGQQVTLSCSPISGHRSVSWYQQTPGQGLQFLFEYFSETQRNKGNFPGRFSGRQFSNSRSEMNVSTLELGDSALYLCASSYLAGLSTDTQYFGPGTRLTVL.

The V call is TRBV30, the J call TRBJ2-1; D might be TRBD1 (6 bases). The ends were cut back, 4 bases at V and 12 bases at J, with 13 bases in the middle. The CDR3 covers 11 residues. Germline CDR1 GTSNPN, CDR2 SVGIG (reference sequence). CDR3 sequence reads: CAWNSRGLQFF. CDR3 coding DNA: TGTGCCTGGAATTCCAGGGGTCTGCAGTTCTTC. Complete variable domain (other parts from reference TRBV30 and TRBJ2-1): SQTIHQWPATLVQPVGSPLSLECTVEGTSNPNLYWYRQAAGRGLQLLFYSVGIGQISSEVPQNLSASRPQDRQFILSSKKLLLSDSGFYLCAWNSRGLQFFGPGTRLTVL.

This rearrangement joins TRBV19 to TRBJ2-7; 7 bases fit TRBD1. CDR1 LNHDA and CDR2 SQIVND come from the germline V gene (reference sequence). The CDR3 covers 15 residues. Unmatched junction bases numbered 11, after V lost 2 bases and J lost 7 bases. The CDR3 DNA reads as TGTGCCAGTAGTATATTCCCGAACAGGGGCTGGGAGCAGTACTTC. Translating gives CASSIFPNRGWEQYF.

The chain links TRBV12-5 to TRBJ1-1, with a tentative D call TRBD1 (5 bases). Trimming removed 6 bases at V and 7 bases at J, with 9 bases between. The CDR3 is 11 residues long. Germline assignment: CDR1 LGHNT and CDR2 FRNRAP. CDR3: CASGIDSEAFF. DNA for the CDR3: TGTGCTAGTGGGATCGACAGTGAAGCTTTCTTT. The full variable domain, in which reference TRBV12-5 and TRBJ1-1 provide the parts outside the CDR3, is DARVTQTPRHKVTEMGQEVTMRCQPILGHNTVFWYRQTMMQGLELLAYFRNRAPLDDSGMPKDRFSAEMPDATLATLKIQPSEPRDSAVYFCASGIDSEAFFGQGTRLTVV.

J is TRBJ2-3 and V is TRBV21-1; the table's D call, TRBD2, has no DNA check behind it. TRBV21-1 is termed a pseudogene. This CDR3 contains 16 residues. The CDR3 sequence is CASSNRDPGGTDTQYF. Written as DNA, the CDR3 is TGTGCCAGCAGCAACCGAGACCCCGGGGGCACAGATACGCAGTATTTT.

This chain links TRBV6-2 or TRBV6-3 with TRBJ2-5; TRBD2 matches at 12 bases. Germline V CDR1 and CDR2: MNHEY, SVGEGT. The junction had 6 bases not matched to a gene; V was cut back by 9 bases and J by 4 bases. This CDR3 region has 14 residues. The CDR3 here is CASSVLAGGETQYF. The CDR3 DNA follows: TGTGCCAGTAGTGTACTAGCGGGAGGAGAGACCCAGTACTTC.

The chain couples TRBV7-2 to TRBJ2-2; no reliable D call. V was trimmed by 5 bases and J by 5 bases, leaving 9 bases between them. This CDR3 comprises 13 residues. The germline gives CDR1 SGHTA, CDR2 FQGNSA. CDR3 nucleotide sequence: TGTGCCAGCAGCCCCTTGCGGACCGGGGAGCTGTTTTTT. It specifies CASSPLRTGELFF.

The chain is built from TRBV5-6 and TRBJ2-7; D is ambiguous. The CDR3 loop spans 14 amino acids. V dropped 0 bases and J dropped 2 bases, with 9 bases sitting between them. Germline V lookup: CDR1 SGHDT, CDR2 YYEEEE. The CDR3 loop reads CASSLVSSTYEQYF. In DNA form, the CDR3 reads TGTGCCAGCAGCTTGGTATCATCTACCTACGAGCAGTACTTC.

This clone has just one count. The chain uses TRBV12-3 or TRBV12-4 and TRBJ2-7, with TRBD1 as a possible D gene (5 bases). Trimming pared 3 bases from V and 7 bases from J, leaving 7 bases between. The CDR3 consists of 11 residues. The CDR3 DNA follows: TGTGCCAGCAGTTTCCGGACAGAGCAGTACTTC. It codes for CASSFRTEQYF.

This chain uses TRBV2 with TRBJ2-7; 11 bases match TRBD2. Trimming cost V 7 bases and J 4 bases; bases outside gene matches: 6. Germline-derived CDR1 and CDR2 are SNHLY and FYNNEI. The CDR3 spans 14 residues. The CDR3 here is CASIGTSGTYEQYF. CDR3 in DNA: TGTGCCAGCATCGGGACTAGCGGAACATACGAGCAGTACTTC.

This clone has only one observation. The genes are TRBV11-2 and TRBJ2-1; a weak D match, TRBD2 (5 bases). V was cut by 6 bases and J by 6 bases, with 21 bases left in between. CDR1 SGHAT and CDR2 FQNNGV come from the germline V gene. The CDR3 has 16 amino acids. DNA for the CDR3: TGTGCCAGCAGGGCACCGGGAATCGGAGGTAGCAATGAGCAGTTCTTC. Translated, it gives CASRAPGIGGSNEQFF.

The J gene is TRBJ1-1, the V gene TRBV28, with TRBD1 matching 10 bases. V dropped 2 bases and J dropped 6; count of bases not matched to a gene: 3. Germline V gene lookup returns CDR1 MDHEN and CDR2 SYDVKM. The CDR3 runs 14 residues. In nucleotides, the CDR3 is TGTGCCAGCAGTTTAGGACAGGGGGGATCTGAAGCTTTCTTT. Translation: CASSLGQGGSEAFF.

The J gene is TRBJ1-4, the V gene TRBV4-3, with D perhaps matching TRBD1 (6 bases). Trimming pared 3 bases from V and 7 bases from J, leaving 12 bases between. This CDR3 region has 14 residues. Germline V gene sequence: CDR1 LGHNA, CDR2 YSLEER. CDR3 in amino acids: CASSHRGRGEKLFF. DNA for the CDR3: TGCGCCAGCAGCCACAGGGGAAGGGGTGAAAAACTGTTTTTT.

The chain recombines TRBV14 with TRBJ2-2; D remains ambiguous. In germline, CDR1 is SGHDN, CDR2 FVKESK. Trimming left V 2 bases short and J 7 bases short, with 14 bases between. The CDR3 loop spans 15 amino acids. CDR3 sequence (DNA): TGTGCCAGCAGCCAATGGTCGGCCCTAGGCGGGGAGCTGTTTTTT. It specifies CASSQWSALGGELFF.

The gene calls are TRBV27 and TRBJ2-7, with TRBD2 matching 8 bases. This CDR3 has 14 amino acids. The germline V gene encodes CDR1 MNHEY and CDR2 SMNVEV (reference sequence). V trimming: 7 bases; J trimming: 0 bases; junction bases outside the gene matches: 5. CDR3 in DNA: TGTGCCAGCACCCAGCGGGAGCCCTCCTACGAGCAGTACTTC. It translates to CASTQREPSYEQYF.

The chain combines TRBV30 with TRBJ2-1, with a possible D match to TRBD2 (6 bases). The CDR3 length is 13 residues. Germline loops: CDR1 GTSNPN, CDR2 SVGIG (reference sequence). Trimming took off 5 bases at V and 7 bases at J, with 15 bases between the two ends. The CDR3 DNA reads as TGTGCCTGGGGGGGGTCTAGCACGAATGAGCAGTTCTTC. Protein: CAWGGSSTNEQFF.